This T cell receptor beta chain was captured in a study of blood T cell repertoires in COVID-19. Overall study: Donors in the United States, Italy and Spain gave samples during acute or convalescent COVID-19. From T cells, B-cell-depleted T cells, or PBMCs came the material, which was cDNA or gDNA.

The CDR3 runs 17 residues. Germline loops: CDR1 SGDLS, CDR2 YYNGEE. The trim removed 0 bases at V and 5 bases at J, leaving 8 bases unmatched. Under the authors' procedure: Estimated nucleated cell counts came from reference gene primer amplification. Here immunoSEQ multiplex PCR was the method, and the copy in TCRdb shows in-frame clones only, minus some. The D gene and trimming were derived from the DNA, and the V and J assignments and clone size from that table. Of 200,000 or so clones in the sample, 75% to 90% were seen once. The chain joins TRBV9 to TRBJ2-1; TRBD2 aligns across 10 bases. The clonotype comes from a man in his 60s with acute or convalescent COVID-19. The sample comprised peripheral blood. This CDR3 is CASSVDLSSGGHNEQFF. The CDR3 DNA reads as TGTGCCAGCAGCGTAGATTTATCTAGCGGGGGACACAATGAGCAGTTCTTC.